The rows below give T cell receptor beta chains drawn from one sample of a study of chemoradiotherapy in HPV16-positive cancers. Sequenced by immunoSEQ multiplex PCR; TCRdb stores in-frame clones only, minus some. This table has about 2,300 clones, 79% appearing once. The specimen comprised tumor tissue, sampled from a patient who underwent chemoradiotherapy. The receptors derive from a human donor with HPV-associated anogenital cancer. Both conserved end residues are part of each CDR3. The D gene is left open where the match is weak. Rows may omit the clone size; those that give it use once, few, many or a size class.

TRBD1,NA,TRBV27,TRBJ2-7,TGTGCCAGCCCAGCCGGTTTAGGACAGGCCTCCTACGAGCAGTACTTC,CASPAGLGQASYEQYF
TRBD2,NA,TRBV10-3,TRBJ2-1,TGTGCCATCAGTGAGTCGAAGGCTAGCGGGGATAACAATGAGCAGTTCTTC,CAISESKASGDNNEQFF
NA,NA,TRBV5-5,TRBJ2-1,TGTGCCAGCAGCTTAGGCGGAGGTGAGCAGTTCTTC,CASSLGGGEQFF
TRBD2,NA,TRBV29-1,TRBJ2-7,TGCAGCGTTCTCGGCGGGAGGGCCGTGGACGAGCAGTACTTC,CSVLGGRAVDEQYF
TRBD1,once,TRBV19,TRBJ1-1,TGTGCCAGTAGTATAGATCTATGGTTCGCAGGGGGCAGAGGGACTGAAGCTTTCTTT,CASSIDLWFAGGRGTEAFF
TRBD2,NA,TRBV6-1,TRBJ2-7,TGTGCCAGCAGTGAGCGGGAGGAGGGCCACTACGAGCAGTACTTC,CASSEREEGHYEQYF
NA,NA,TRBV9,TRBJ2-1,TGTGCCAGCAGCGTAGCTGCTTTCGATGAGCAGTTCTTC,CASSVAAFDEQFF
NA,NA,TRBV10-2,TRBJ2-5,TGCGCCAGCAGCGACACTAGGGCAGAGACCCAGTACTTC,CASSDTRAETQYF
NA,NA,TRBV2,TRBJ2-7,TGTGCCAGCAGTGAAGCCTCAGACAGCCACTACGAGCAGTACTTC,CASSEASDSHYEQYF
TRBD2,NA,TRBV7-3,TRBJ2-1,TGTGCCAGCAGCCCTATAGCGGGATCTTACAATGAGCAGTTCTTC,CASSPIAGSYNEQFF
NA,NA,TRBV29-1,TRBJ2-1,TGCAGCGTTTGGACGGGGACCCGCTACAATGAGCAGTTCTTC,CSVWTGTRYNEQFF
TRBD2,NA,TRBV10-3,TRBJ2-1,TGTGCCATCAGTGAGTCGAAGGCTAGCGGGGACTACAATGAGCAGTTCTTC,CAISESKASGDYNEQFF
NA,NA,TRBV2,TRBJ1-5,TGTGCCAGCAAAGAGGGCCATAGCAATCAGCCCCAGCATTTT,CASKEGHSNQPQHF
TRBD2,NA,TRBV14,TRBJ2-1,TGTGCCAGCAGCCCGGGACTAGCGGCCTTCGAGCAGTTCTTC,CASSPGLAAFEQFF